This T cell receptor (beta chain) derives from a study of long-term antiretroviral therapy in people with HIV. Assay version v3.0 of immunoSEQ was used, and it was run at survey level. Sequencing used immunoSEQ multiplex PCR; TCRdb keeps in-frame clones, though not all of them. The profile shows more than 20,000 clones, about 80% of them singletons. The CDR3 has 14 amino acids. The germline V gene encodes CDR1 SGDLS and CDR2 YYNGEE. Between the trimmed V and J ends, which lost 1 base and 7 bases, there was a span of 11 bases. This chain joins TRBV9 and TRBJ2-2; the D is unclear. This TCR derives from a man between 18 and 29 years old with HIV. This specimen was unsorted PBMCs, taken 0.5 years after starting antiretroviral therapy. The CDR3 coding sequence is TGTGCCAGCAGCGTATCGAGAGAAATCGGGGAGCTGTTTTTT. Translating it yields CASSVSREIGELFF. Full variable domain (remainder filled in from reference TRBV9 and TRBJ2-2): DSGVTQTPKHLITATGQRVTLRCSPRSGDLSVYWYQQSLDQGLQFLIQYYNGEERAKGNILERFSAQQFPDLHSELNLSSLELGDSALYFCASSVSREIGELFFGEGSRLTVL.